This T cell receptor (beta chain) came from a study of T cell repertoires in cytomegalovirus infection. Study summary: Signatures in public TCR beta sequences pointed to both CMV infection and matching HLA type. General study findings and limits: Predominance within the ex vivo response was attributable to HLA-C-restricted CMV-specific TCR beta clonotypes. Cumulative public TCR beta family frequency identified carriers of CMV plus the relevant HLA.

There are a few counts of this clonotype. The antigen is undetermined. Germline V gene data show CDR1 as LNHNV and CDR2 as YYDKDF (reference sequence). V lost 1 base, J lost 9 bases, and 13 bases lay in between. The CDR3 has 14 amino acids. TCRdb ran MiXCR on the reads and lists one entry per CDR3 protein. Here the sample spans approximately 490,000 distinct CDR3 sequences, around 11% being singletons. The sequenced sample consisted of PBMCs. The clonotype originates from a human donor in good health (CMV status not recorded). Some clones in this sample may be carry-over from other donors' samples. The chain uses TRBV15 and TRBJ1-5; perhaps TRBD1 as D (6 bases). The CDR3 DNA sequence: TGTGCCACCAGCAGAGCAGGGGCGGGATGGCCCCAGCATTTT. Translated, it gives CATSRAGAGWPQHF.